Listed below are T cell receptor beta chains from one sample, sequenced in a study of blood T cell repertoires in COVID-19. The assay was immunoSEQ multiplex PCR, and TCRdb's table has in-frame clones only and misses some. The table lists 100,000 or so clones, around 81% of them singletons. Material for sequencing was peripheral blood. Source of these receptors: a man of 80 years or more with acute or convalescent COVID-19. The CDR3 runs from the conserved cysteine through the conserved F or W. D genes are given only for firm matches. Clone size is not always given. Where it is, it says once, few, many or a class for expanded clones.

j_call,clone_size,v_call,d_call,cdr3_nt,cdr3_aa
TRBJ1-2,NA,TRBV4-3,NA,TGCGCCAGCAGCCAAGACCTCGGGGTTGGCTACACCTTC,CASSQDLGVGYTF
TRBJ1-1,NA,TRBV7-9,NA,TGTGCCAGCAGCTTAAGCTCGGGACATTGGAACACTGAAGCTTTCTTT,CASSLSSGHWNTEAFF
TRBJ2-3,NA,TRBV6-1,TRBD1,TGTGCCAGCAGTGAAAGACAGGGGGCTACAGATACGCAGTATTTT,CASSERQGATDTQYF
TRBJ2-1,few,TRBV29-1,NA,TGCAGCGTTCGGGAGAACTATAATGAGCAGTTCTTC,CSVRENYNEQFF
TRBJ2-1,NA,TRBV18,NA,TGTGCCAGCTCAGGCAATCGTCACAGGGTGAATGAGCAGTTCTTC,CASSGNRHRVNEQFF
TRBJ2-7,NA,TRBV10-2,NA,TGCGCCAGCAGTGAGGGTAGCGGCGGGCGTTACGAGCAGTACTTC,CASSEGSGGRYEQYF
TRBJ1-1,NA,TRBV11-2,TRBD1,TGTGCCAGCAGAAAGACAGGGGGAGAAACTGAAGCTTTCTTT,CASRKTGGETEAFF
TRBJ2-1,NA,TRBV7-8,TRBD2,TGTGCCAGCAGCCAAGGTACTAGCGGATACAATGAGCAGTTCTTC,CASSQGTSGYNEQFF
TRBJ2-1,NA,TRBV29-1,NA,TGCAGCGTTGTCTCCCAACCCACGGGGAATGAGCAGTTCTTC,CSVVSQPTGNEQFF
TRBJ1-5,NA,TRBV6-5,NA,TGTGCCAGCAGTACAGTCTTGAATCAGCCCCAGCATTTT,CASSTVLNQPQHF
TRBJ2-7,NA,TRBV7-9,NA,TGTGCCAGCAGCTTCAACAGACCGGGAGCTGGGCGAGGCGAGCAGTACTTC,CASSFNRPGAGRGEQYF
TRBJ1-1,NA,TRBV5-4,TRBD1,TGTGCCAGCAGCTTCGACAGGGGAACTGAAGCTTTCTTT,CASSFDRGTEAFF
TRBJ2-2,many,TRBV2,TRBD1,TGTGCCAGCAGCGAGACAGGGGGCTCCGGGGAGCTGTTTTTT,CASSETGGSGELFF
TRBJ1-1,once,TRBV13,NA,TGTGCCAGCAGCTTACGGGGGAACACTGAAGCTTTCTTT,CASSLRGNTEAFF
TRBJ1-1,NA,TRBV7-9,NA,TGTGCCAGCAGTCCCCCCGGCAGGATTGGCACTGAAGCTTTCTTT,CASSPPGRIGTEAFF
TRBJ2-2,NA,TRBV28,TRBD1,TGTGCCAGCAGTCCTAGGACAGGAAGGCGGGAGCTGTTTTTT,CASSPRTGRRELFF
TRBJ2-1,NA,TRBV29-1,TRBD2,TGTCAGGGCGGGAGAGGGTACAATGAGCAGTTCTTC,CQGGRGYNEQFF
TRBJ1-4,NA,TRBV5-5,NA,TGTGCCAGCAGCTTGTGGGCAGGGTACGAAAAACTGTTTTTT,CASSLWAGYEKLFF
TRBJ1-1,NA,TRBV7-7,TRBD1,TGTGCTAGCAGCTTAAACGAGGGACAGGGGAAAAAAGCTTTCTTT,CASSLNEGQGKKAFF
TRBJ1-5,NA,TRBV11-2,NA,TGTGCCAGCAGCGTTTCATTTAATCAGCCCCAGCATTTT,CASSVSFNQPQHF
TRBJ1-2,NA,TRBV5-6,TRBD1,TGTGCCAGCAGCTCGGGACAGCGCTATGGCTACACCTTC,CASSSGQRYGYTF
TRBJ1-1,NA,TRBV14,NA,TGTGCCAGCAGCCTCCCCGTGGGGGGACCCACTGAAGCTTTCTTT,CASSLPVGGPTEAFF
TRBJ1-4,NA,TRBV5-1,TRBD1,TGCGCCAGCAGCCAGGGGACAGCTAATGAAAAACTGTTTTTT,CASSQGTANEKLFF
TRBJ2-1,NA,TRBV9,TRBD2,TGTGCCAGCAGCGTAGCCAGCGGGAGGGCCAATGAGCAGTTCTTC,CASSVASGRANEQFF
TRBJ2-3,NA,TRBV7-3,TRBD1,TGTGCCAGCAGCAGGCGGACAGGGGGTTTATCAGATACGCAGTATTTT,CASSRRTGGLSDTQYF
TRBJ2-1,NA,TRBV7-2,NA,TGTGCCAGCAGTTATACTAGCAGCGGCTCCTACAATGAGCAGTTCTTC,CASSYTSSGSYNEQFF
TRBJ1-2,NA,TRBV12-3/TRBV12-4,TRBD1,TGTGCCAGCAGTTTGGGACAGGTTTATGGCTACACCTTC,CASSLGQVYGYTF
TRBJ1-1,NA,TRBV29-1,NA,TGCAGCGTAGGGAGGCAGATGAACACTGAAGCTTTCTTT,CSVGRQMNTEAFF
TRBJ1-3,NA,TRBV28,NA,TGTGCCAGCAGTTTCGACGACCTTCAGACAGTGATGCCTGGAAACACCATATATTTT,CASSFDDLQTVMPGNTIYF
TRBJ1-1,NA,TRBV19,TRBD1,TGTGCCAGTAGTATTCGGACAGGGGGCGGCACTGAAGCTTTCTTT,CASSIRTGGGTEAFF
TRBJ1-4,NA,TRBV25-1,TRBD1,TGTGCCAGCAGCCTTTACCCGGGACAGGGTAATGAAAAACTGTTTTTT,CASSLYPGQGNEKLFF
TRBJ1-3,NA,TRBV28,TRBD1,TGTGCCAGCACCCGGGACAGCCGAAACACCATATATTTT,CASTRDSRNTIYF
TRBJ1-4,NA,TRBV18,NA,TGTGCCAGCTCCCTAACTAGGGGGAATGAAAAACTGTTTTTT,CASSLTRGNEKLFF
TRBJ2-5,NA,TRBV18,NA,TGTGCCAGCTCACCAACGACAGACCAAGAGACCCAGTACTTC,CASSPTTDQETQYF
TRBJ1-3,once,TRBV28,NA,TGTGCCAGCACCCTGGGCGTCCCATCTGGAAACACCATATATTTT,CASTLGVPSGNTIYF
TRBJ2-5,once,TRBV9,NA,TGTGCCAGCAGCGTTAACAGTCGGTTCCAAGAGACCCAGTACTTC,CASSVNSRFQETQYF
TRBJ1-1,NA,TRBV7-2,TRBD1,TGTGCCAGCAGCCTACAGGACAGGGGGCAGCGGACTGAAGCTTTCTTT,CASSLQDRGQRTEAFF
TRBJ2-3,NA,TRBV7-3,TRBD2,TGTGCCAGCAGCTTAAAATTGGGACTAGCGGGAGGAGGGCCGGGGACAGATACGCAGTATTTT,CASSLKLGLAGGGPGTDTQYF
TRBJ2-2,NA,TRBV5-1,NA,TGCGCCAGCAGCTTGGCCCAGAACACCGGGGAGCTGTTTTTT,CASSLAQNTGELFF
TRBJ2-3,NA,TRBV2,TRBD1,TGTGCCAGCAACAATCCGGGACAGGGGGCAAATACGCAGTATTTT,CASNNPGQGANTQYF
TRBJ1-1,few,TRBV4-2,NA,TGTGCCAGCAGCCAAGTCTCCGGGATGAACACTGAAGCTTTCTTT,CASSQVSGMNTEAFF
TRBJ1-3,NA,TRBV6-5,NA,TGTGCCAGCAGTTACGCGGCGAGCTCTGGAAACACCATATATTTT,CASSYAASSGNTIYF
TRBJ1-2,NA,TRBV18,TRBD1,TGTGCCAGCTCACCAATATCTGGCAGGGGGCTGAACTATGGCTACACCTTC,CASSPISGRGLNYGYTF
TRBJ2-7,NA,TRBV12-5,TRBD1,TGTGCTAGTGGTCTCAGGTTAACATTGTGGGGACAGGGCTTAAATAGGCAGTACTTC,CASGLRLTLWGQGLNRQYF
TRBJ2-1,NA,TRBV4-2,TRBD1,TGTGCCAGCAGCCAGGGACAGTACAATGAGCAGTTCTTC,CASSQGQYNEQFF
TRBJ2-2,NA,TRBV2,TRBD1,TGTGCCAGCAGTCCGACCCGGACAGGGGGGACCGGGGAGCTGTTTTTT,CASSPTRTGGTGELFF
TRBJ2-1,NA,TRBV5-1,TRBD1,TGCGCCAGCAGCTTGATGCCAGGGGGAAATGAGCAGTTCTTC,CASSLMPGGNEQFF
TRBJ2-1,NA,TRBV24-1,TRBD2,TGTGCCACCAGTGATTTCTCTCCGGGACTAGGGGAATACAATGAGCAGTTCTTC,CATSDFSPGLGEYNEQFF
TRBJ2-1,NA,TRBV7-3,TRBD1,TGTGCCAGCAGCTTAACAGGGACAGGGGGCGCCTCGAGCTCCTACAATGAGCAGTTCTTC,CASSLTGTGGASSSYNEQFF
TRBJ2-2,few,TRBV28,TRBD1,TGTGCCAGCAGGACAGGGGTCGACACCGGGGAGCTGTTTTTT,CASRTGVDTGELFF
TRBJ2-2,NA,TRBV7-3,TRBD2,TGTGCCAGCAGGACTAGCGGGAGTACCGGGGAGCTGTTTTTT,CASRTSGSTGELFF
TRBJ2-7,NA,TRBV2,NA,TGTGCCAGCAGTTGGGGGCAGCTTAGAACCTACGAGCAGTACTTC,CASSWGQLRTYEQYF
TRBJ2-1,NA,TRBV15,TRBD2,TGTGCCACCAGCAGAGATCCGGGAGGATACAATGAGCAGTTCTTC,CATSRDPGGYNEQFF